Listed below are T cell receptor beta chains from one sample, sequenced in a study of T cell repertoires in cytomegalovirus infection. TCRdb re-analysed the reads in MiXCR, keeping a single row per CDR3 protein. The sample includes about 450,000 distinct CDR3 sequences, 30% to 40% of them seen just once. The sequencing input was PBMCs. The receptors stem from a human donor in good health (CMV status not recorded). Some clones in this sample may be carry-over from other donors' samples. Both conserved end residues are part of each CDR3. The order of the fields is V gene, J gene, D gene, clone size, CDR3 length, CDR3 protein, CDR3 DNA. A D gene is named only where the DNA matches it firmly. Expanded clones are given a class, and other clones once, few, many or no size at all.

v_call: TRBV7-6; j_call: TRBJ2-1; d_call: .; clone_size: .; cdr3_length: 15; cdr3_aa: CASSLGADSYNEQFF; cdr3_nt: TGTGCCAGCAGCTTAGGGGCAGACTCCTACAATGAGCAGTTCTTC
v_call: TRBV2; j_call: TRBJ1-4; d_call: .; clone_size: many; cdr3_length: 14; cdr3_aa: CASSETGLDEKLFF; cdr3_nt: TGTGCCAGCAGCGAAACAGGGTTGGATGAAAAACTGTTTTTT
v_call: TRBV7-6; j_call: TRBJ1-2; d_call: .; clone_size: few; cdr3_length: 14; cdr3_aa: CASSFGDINYGYTF; cdr3_nt: TGTGCCAGCAGCTTCGGCGACATTAACTATGGCTACACCTTC
v_call: TRBV2; j_call: TRBJ2-2; d_call: .; clone_size: .; cdr3_length: 16; cdr3_aa: CASSGHISANTGELFF; cdr3_nt: TGTGCCAGCAGCGGCCACATATCCGCGAACACCGGGGAGCTGTTTTTT
v_call: TRBV28; j_call: TRBJ1-1; d_call: .; clone_size: few; cdr3_length: 13; cdr3_aa: CASSLSSYTEAFF; cdr3_nt: TGTGCCAGCAGTTTAAGTAGCTACACTGAAGCTTTCTTT
v_call: TRBV7-2; j_call: TRBJ1-2; d_call: .; clone_size: many; cdr3_length: 13; cdr3_aa: CASSLSQGLGYTF; cdr3_nt: TGTGCCAGCAGCTTATCCCAGGGCCTTGGCTACACCTTC
v_call: TRBV6-6; j_call: TRBJ1-4; d_call: TRBD1; clone_size: .; cdr3_length: 17; cdr3_aa: CASSYPRRDRGDEKLFF; cdr3_nt: TGTGCCAGCAGTTACCCCAGGAGGGACAGGGGGGATGAAAAACTGTTTTTT
v_call: TRBV29-1; j_call: TRBJ1-1; d_call: TRBD1; clone_size: few; cdr3_length: 12; cdr3_aa: CSAARGLSEAFF; cdr3_nt: TGCAGCGCTGCCAGGGGGCTATCTGAAGCTTTCTTT
v_call: TRBV7-3; j_call: TRBJ2-2; d_call: TRBD1; clone_size: many; cdr3_length: 15; cdr3_aa: CASSQDRAGTGELFF; cdr3_nt: TGTGCCAGCAGCCAGGACAGGGCTGGGACCGGGGAGCTGTTTTTT
v_call: TRBV6-6; j_call: TRBJ1-6; d_call: .; clone_size: .; cdr3_length: 15; cdr3_aa: CASRVQGHARSPLHF; cdr3_nt: TGTGCCAGCAGAGTCCAGGGACATGCGAGGTCACCCCTCCACTTT
v_call: TRBV5-6; j_call: TRBJ1-2; d_call: .; clone_size: .; cdr3_length: 13; cdr3_aa: CASSFKRNYGYTF; cdr3_nt: TGTGCCAGCAGCTTCAAGAGGAACTATGGCTACACCTTC
v_call: TRBV20-1; j_call: TRBJ1-1; d_call: .; clone_size: few; cdr3_length: 14; cdr3_aa: CSASPGARNTEAFF; cdr3_nt: TGCAGTGCTAGCCCTGGGGCCCGGAACACTGAAGCTTTCTTT
v_call: TRBV12-3/TRBV12-4; j_call: TRBJ1-5; d_call: TRBD1; clone_size: few; cdr3_length: 16; cdr3_aa: CASNVQGPYSNQPQHF; cdr3_nt: TGTGCCAGCAACGTACAGGGGCCCTATAGCAATCAGCCCCAGCATTTT
v_call: TRBV12-3/TRBV12-4; j_call: TRBJ2-1; d_call: TRBD2; clone_size: .; cdr3_length: 15; cdr3_aa: CASSPPGLADNEQFF; cdr3_nt: TGTGCCAGCAGTCCTCCGGGACTAGCCGACAATGAGCAGTTCTTC
v_call: TRBV4-3; j_call: TRBJ1-3; d_call: .; clone_size: .; cdr3_length: 13; cdr3_aa: CASSSQGGNTIYF; cdr3_nt: TGCGCCAGCAGCAGCCAGGGTGGAAACACCATATATTTT
v_call: TRBV12-3/TRBV12-4; j_call: TRBJ2-5; d_call: .; clone_size: many; cdr3_length: 12; cdr3_aa: CASSPGRETQYF; cdr3_nt: TGTGCCAGCAGCCCCGGCCGAGAGACCCAGTACTTC
v_call: TRBV6-5; j_call: TRBJ2-5; d_call: TRBD2; clone_size: .; cdr3_length: 15; cdr3_aa: CASSYWGGGVETQYF; cdr3_nt: TGTGCCAGCAGTTATTGGGGCGGGGGGGTGGAGACCCAGTACTTC
v_call: TRBV7-1; j_call: TRBJ2-2; d_call: TRBD1; clone_size: .; cdr3_length: 12; cdr3_aa: CADDRVTGELFF; cdr3_nt: TGTGCCGACGACAGGGTAACCGGGGAGCTGTTTTTT
v_call: TRBV6-8; j_call: TRBJ2-6; d_call: .; clone_size: .; cdr3_length: 14; cdr3_aa: CASSTASGANVLTF; cdr3_nt: TGTGCCAGCAGTACAGCCTCTGGGGCCAACGTCCTGACTTTC
v_call: TRBV6-6; j_call: TRBJ1-4; d_call: .; clone_size: few; cdr3_length: 13; cdr3_aa: CASSYSEDEKLFF; cdr3_nt: TGTGCCAGCAGTTACTCGGAGGATGAAAAACTGTTTTTT
v_call: TRBV20-1; j_call: TRBJ1-4; d_call: TRBD1; clone_size: .; cdr3_length: 15; cdr3_aa: CSASGQGAFSEKLFF; cdr3_nt: TGCAGTGCTTCTGGACAGGGGGCGTTCTCGGAAAAACTGTTTTTT
v_call: TRBV28; j_call: TRBJ1-5; d_call: TRBD1; clone_size: .; cdr3_length: 15; cdr3_aa: CASRSRDRHNQPQHF; cdr3_nt: TGTGCCAGCAGATCCCGGGACAGACACAATCAGCCCCAGCATTTT